What follows are 2 T cell receptor beta chains derived from one specimen sequenced in a study of shared T cell receptors in the human thymus. Clones were read by immunoSEQ multiplex PCR, and TCRdb kept only the in-frame ones, dropping some. The table records some 760,000 clones, approximately 83% of them present only once. This same sample was also taken into another study, of human thymus T cells.

The sample comprised thymocytes. These receptors all stem from a girl under two years old with a congenital heart defect.

The chain has TRBV27 and TRBJ1-2, with 9 bases lining up with TRBD1. Germline assignment: CDR1 MNHEY and CDR2 SMNVEV (reference sequence). The trim removed 4 bases at V and 1 base at J, leaving 1 base unmatched. This CDR3 has 14 amino acids. The CDR3 DNA is TGTGCCAGCAGTTGGGACAGGGATAACTATGGCTACACCTTC. Translated, it gives CASSWDRDNYGYTF.

This clone showed up just once. The chain couples TRBV6-8 to TRBJ1-6; D unclear. From germline, CDR1 is MNHGY and CDR2 SAAAGT. The CDR3 totals 13 residues. V lost 6 bases and J lost 4, with 7 bases in between. In DNA form, the CDR3 reads TGTGCCAGCAGCGAGTCTTATAATTCACCCCTCCACTTT. Protein sequence: CASSESYNSPLHF.